One sample yielded the 8 T cell receptor beta chains listed below, sequenced in a study of blood T cell repertoires in COVID-19. Here immunoSEQ multiplex PCR was the method, and the copy in TCRdb shows in-frame clones only, minus some. The data show 200,000 to 300,000 clones, roughly 91% seen once. Sequencing was done on a sample of PBMCs or T cells enriched from blood (not recorded which). Receptors originate from a woman aged 30 to 39 who had recovered from COVID-19.

The CDR3 spells CASSLVKTSLPFF. DNA of the CDR3: TGTGCCAGCAGCTTAGTCAAGACTAGCCTACCGTTTTTT. The rearrangement uses TRBV7-3 and TRBJ2-2, with 7 bases fitting TRBD2. The CDR3 has 13 residues. The J segment lost 16 bases and the V segment lost 2 bases, leaving 10 bases of the junction unmatched. The germline V gene encodes CDR1 SGHTA and CDR2 FQGTGA.

This chain connects TRBV28 to TRBJ2-7, with 8 bases lining up with TRBD2. CDR3 length equals 16 residues. V lost 2 bases to trimming and J lost 6 bases; unmatched junction nucleotides: 12. In germline, CDR1 is MDHEN, CDR2 SYDVKM. In DNA form, the CDR3 reads TGTGCCAGCAGTTTAGAATACAGCGGGAGTACCGGCGAGCAGTACTTC. Amino acids: CASSLEYSGSTGEQYF.

This rearrangement joins TRBV5-4 to TRBJ1-2; tentatively, D is TRBD1 (5 bases). The CDR3 covers 13 residues. Germline loops: CDR1 SGHNT, CDR2 YYREEE (reference sequence). V shed 4 bases and J shed 5 bases, with 12 bases lying between them. As DNA, the CDR3 is TGTGCCAGCAGCCTCGAGTCAGGGTATGGCTACACCTTC. Its protein is CASSLESGYGYTF.

V is TRBV4-3 and J is TRBJ1-2; D is perhaps TRBD1 (5 bases). Trimming cost V 0 bases and J 7 bases, with 15 bases left between them. Germline-derived CDR1 and CDR2 are LGHNA and YSLEER. The CDR3 has 15 residues. CDR3 sequence (DNA): TGCGCCAGCAGCCAAGATCCGGAGGGGTCTGGTGGCTACACCTTC. Amino acids: CASSQDPEGSGGYTF.

This chain connects TRBV3-1 (or the pseudogene TRBV3-2) to TRBJ2-7, with D possibly being TRBD1 (5 bases). The germline V and J ends were trimmed by 3 bases and 6 bases, with 15 bases remaining between them. Germline CDR1 and CDR2: LGHDT and YNNKEL (reference sequence). This CDR3 is 14 amino acids long. The CDR3 region has the DNA TGTGCCAGCAGCCAGGGCCGCAATACAGGCGAGCAGTACTTC. As protein: CASSQGRNTGEQYF.

The count of this clone is one. This chain joins TRBV5-1 and TRBJ2-5; no clear D. CDR1 SGHRS and CDR2 YFSETQ come from the germline V gene. The CDR3 contains 13 residues. The V end lost 3 bases, the J end lost 1 base, and 7 bases lay between the germline ends. The CDR3 loop reads CASSWAPQETQYF. The CDR3 region has the DNA TGCGCCAGCAGCTGGGCCCCCCAAGAGACCCAGTACTTC.

The CDR3 DNA reads TGCGCCAGCAGCCAAGATCCGGGTTGGGCAAGGGGAGGGGAAAAACTGTTTTTT. Protein: CASSQDPGWARGGEKLFF. V usage is TRBV4-1 and J usage is TRBJ1-4, with TRBD1 as a possible D gene (5 bases). This CDR3 comprises 18 residues. V gave up 0 bases and J gave up 8 bases, with 22 bases separating them. Looked up from germline, CDR1 is MGHRA and CDR2 is YSYEKL.

This chain joins TRBV21-1 and TRBJ2-2; the table's D gene call, TRBD2, was not cross checked with the DNA. TRBV21-1 is designated a pseudogene. The CDR3 loop spans 15 amino acids. The CDR3 protein is CASWGDGEYTGELFF. The CDR3 nucleotides are TGTGCCAGCTGGGGGGACGGAGAATACACCGGGGAGCTGTTTTTT.